The next 3 T cell receptor beta chains were all read from a single sample in a study of cytomegalovirus exposure and HLA in healthy donors. This PCR relied on a set of 60 Vbeta primers and 13 Jbeta primers. The method was immunoSEQ multiplex PCR; TCRdb's version includes in-frame clones alone and lacks a portion of them. The sample yields some 200,000 clones, around 76% seen once. Sequenced material: PBMCs. These receptors were collected from a young woman in good health and CMV-seropositive.

To note about this clone: This sample includes further DNA sequences coding for the same CDR3. J is TRBJ1-1 and V is TRBV5-1, with D unclear. Germline V lookup: CDR1 SGHRS, CDR2 YFSETQ. CDR3 length: 14 residues. Trimming took off 4 bases at V and 0 bases at J, with 10 bases between the two ends. The CDR3 bases are TGCGCCAGCAGCCCGGGGTTGATGAACACTGAAGCTTTCTTT. Amino acids: CASSPGLMNTEAFF.

The chain recombines TRBV10-3 with TRBJ1-4; maybe TRBD1 (5 bases). Germline assignment: CDR1 ENHRY and CDR2 SYGVKD. Trimming took off 0 bases at V and 7 bases at J, with 12 bases between the two ends. This CDR3 spans 15 amino acids. CDR3 protein: CAISESRDSGEKLFF. The CDR3 DNA sequence: TGTGCCATCAGTGAGTCCAGGGATTCGGGTGAAAAACTGTTTTTT.

This sequence joins TRBV5-1 and TRBJ1-1, with a weak D call TRBD1 (5 bases). CDR1 and CDR2 (germline): SGHRS, YFSETQ. Trimming removed 4 bases at V and 3 bases at J, with 13 bases between. CDR3 size: 14 residues. CDR3 residues: CASSGRGGDTEAFF. The CDR3 coding sequence is TGCGCCAGCAGCGGCCGGGGCGGGGACACTGAAGCTTTCTTT.